Following are 4 T cell receptor beta chains from one sample sequenced in a study of human CD8 memory T cell subsets. UMI-labeled 5' RACE produced the TCR beta libraries. One entry per CDR3 protein, without DNA, is what TCRdb gives after re-calling the 5' RACE reads. Its listing shows about 18,000 distinct CDR3 sequences. The sample taken for sequencing was CD8+ T cells from PBMCs. The receptor set was obtained from a human donor in good health.

V is TRBV18 and J is TRBJ2-5; without DNA, the TCRdb call of TRBD1 cannot be checked. CDR1 and CDR2 from the germline V gene are KGHSH and LQKENI. The CDR3 has 15 amino acids. The CDR3 sequence: CASSRADRGEETQYF.

V gene TRBV20-1 combines with J gene TRBJ1-5; the TCRdb D gene call, TRBD1, has no DNA to confirm it. Germline V gene lookup returns CDR1 DFQATT and CDR2 SNEGSKA (reference sequence). The CDR3 covers 15 residues. CDR3 region: CSARVTGYSNQPQHF.

The V and J genes are TRBV11-2 and TRBJ2-4; lacking DNA, the TRBD1 call made by TCRdb goes unchecked. Germline V gene sequence: CDR1 SGHAT, CDR2 FQNNGV. CDR3 length: 12 amino acids. CDR3 sequence: CASSPGTDIQYF.

The chain uses TRBV5-6 and TRBJ1-1; TCRdb designates TRBD1, a call that cannot be tested without DNA. This CDR3 region has 13 residues. The germline V gene encodes CDR1 SGHDT and CDR2 YYEEEE. CDR3 sequence: CASSFGRNTEAFF.